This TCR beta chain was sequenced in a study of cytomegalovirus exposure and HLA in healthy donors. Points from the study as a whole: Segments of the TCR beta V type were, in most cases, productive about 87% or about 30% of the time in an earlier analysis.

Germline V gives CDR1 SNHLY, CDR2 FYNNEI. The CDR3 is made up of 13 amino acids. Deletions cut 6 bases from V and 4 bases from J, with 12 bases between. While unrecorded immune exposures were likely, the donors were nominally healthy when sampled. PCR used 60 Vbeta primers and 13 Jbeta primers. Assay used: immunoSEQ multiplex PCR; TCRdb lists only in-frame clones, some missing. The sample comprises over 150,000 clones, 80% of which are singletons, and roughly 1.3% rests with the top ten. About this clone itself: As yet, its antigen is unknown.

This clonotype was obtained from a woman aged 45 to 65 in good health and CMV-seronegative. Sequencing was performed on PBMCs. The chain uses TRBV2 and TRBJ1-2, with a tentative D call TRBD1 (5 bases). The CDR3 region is CASRETGTYGYTF. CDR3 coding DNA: TGTGCCAGCAGGGAAACAGGCACCTATGGCTACACCTTC.